This T cell receptor beta chain comes out of a study of cytomegalovirus exposure and HLA in healthy donors. Both 60 Vbeta primers and 13 Jbeta primers went into the PCR. The table came from immunoSEQ multiplex PCR; TCRdb's copy has only in-frame clones and leaves some out. The data show 100,000 to 150,000 clones, 75% to 85% seen once. V trimming: 8 bases; J trimming: 5 bases; junction bases outside the gene matches: 8. CDR1 is LNHNV, CDR2 YYDKDF, per germline (reference sequence). CDR3 length equals 13 residues. The V call is TRBV15, the J call TRBJ2-5; 7 bases align to TRBD2. This receptor was taken from a man aged 35-49 years in good health and CMV-seronegative. The sequencing sample was made of PBMCs. This CDR3 reads CATGREGRETQYF. CDR3 DNA sequence: TGTGCCACCGGGAGGGAGGGCCGTGAGACCCAGTACTTC. Drawing the rest from reference TRBV15 and TRBJ2-5, the complete variable domain is DAMVIQNPRYQVTQFGKPVTLSCSQTLNHNVMYWYQQKSSQAPKLLFHYYDKDFNNEADTPDNFQSRRPNTSFCFLDIRSPGLGDTAMYLCATGREGRETQYFGPGTRLLVL.